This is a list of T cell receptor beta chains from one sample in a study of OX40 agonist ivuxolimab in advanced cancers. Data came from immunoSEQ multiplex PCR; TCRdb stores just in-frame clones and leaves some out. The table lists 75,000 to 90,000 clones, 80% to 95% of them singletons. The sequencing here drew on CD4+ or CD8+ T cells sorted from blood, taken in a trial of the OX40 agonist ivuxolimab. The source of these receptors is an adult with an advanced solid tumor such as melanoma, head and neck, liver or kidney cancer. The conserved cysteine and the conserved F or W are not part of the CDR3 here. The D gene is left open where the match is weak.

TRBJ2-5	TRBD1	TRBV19	ASSEGGTGAPYWTQY
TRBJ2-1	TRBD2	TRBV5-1	ASSLPTSGSHNEQF
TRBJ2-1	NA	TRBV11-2	ASSLDLGAYNEQF
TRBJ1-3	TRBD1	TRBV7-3	ASSFGGQGSGNTIY
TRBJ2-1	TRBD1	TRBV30	AWSRTGSHEQF
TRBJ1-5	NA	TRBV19	ASSIGGLFQPQH
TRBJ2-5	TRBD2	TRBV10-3	ATREEGETQY
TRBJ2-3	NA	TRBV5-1	ASSLVGGAGTDTQY
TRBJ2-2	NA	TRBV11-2	ASSLGWGDPSTGELF
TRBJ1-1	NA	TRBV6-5	ASSTPGAEAF
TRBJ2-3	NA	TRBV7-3	ASSLTGQGTDTQY
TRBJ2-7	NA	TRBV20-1	SARRAQQY
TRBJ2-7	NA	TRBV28	ASSLEYEQY
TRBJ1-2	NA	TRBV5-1	ASSPMPRGNYGYT
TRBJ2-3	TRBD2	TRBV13	ASSFGTSGRVGTDTQY
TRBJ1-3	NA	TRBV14	ASSRGSGNTIY
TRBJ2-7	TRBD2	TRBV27	ASSLSLAANSYEQY
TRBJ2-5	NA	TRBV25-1	ASSTTRGETQY
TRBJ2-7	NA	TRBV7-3	ASSPPGPTP
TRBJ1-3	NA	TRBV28	ASSSPGSTGNTIY
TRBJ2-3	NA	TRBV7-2	ASSLAELADTQY
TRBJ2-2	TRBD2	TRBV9	ASSVAGRPDRLF
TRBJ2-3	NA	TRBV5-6	ASSASTDTQY
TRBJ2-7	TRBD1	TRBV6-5	ASSYSYRGFYEQY
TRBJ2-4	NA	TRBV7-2	ASSLVGGNIQY
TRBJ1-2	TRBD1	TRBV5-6	ASSPQGTSGYT
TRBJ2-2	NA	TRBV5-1	ASSLMMGETTGELF
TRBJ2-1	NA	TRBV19	ASSRGRAFNEQF
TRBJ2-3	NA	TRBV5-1	ASSQPIGTDTQY
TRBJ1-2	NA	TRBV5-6	ASTLAGAGYT
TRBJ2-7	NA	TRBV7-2	ASSSPNSPGEQY
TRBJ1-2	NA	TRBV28	ASRRQGPGYT
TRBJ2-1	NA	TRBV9	ASSVAHRSYNEQF
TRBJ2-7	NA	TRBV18	ASSPPPGQSHEQY
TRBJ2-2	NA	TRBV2	ASRGETGELF
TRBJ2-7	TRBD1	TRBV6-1	ASSESPVRTGEQY
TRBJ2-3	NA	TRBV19	ASRGLTASTDTQY
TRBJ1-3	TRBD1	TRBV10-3	AIGQASGNTIY
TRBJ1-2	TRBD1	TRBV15	ATSIGQGASPGYGYT
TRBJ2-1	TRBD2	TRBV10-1	ASSESYRRPGGSFNNEQF
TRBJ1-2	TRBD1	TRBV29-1	SVDDRGPGYGYT
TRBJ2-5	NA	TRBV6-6	ASSYSRETQY
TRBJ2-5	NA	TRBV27	ASRGPAGGETQY
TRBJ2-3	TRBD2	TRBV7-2	ASSLVGLAGTDTQY
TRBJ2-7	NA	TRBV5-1	ASSLSGQAVHEQY
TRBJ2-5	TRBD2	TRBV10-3	AISSGGGQETQY
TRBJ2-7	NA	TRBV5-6	ASSPGRTAHFYEQY
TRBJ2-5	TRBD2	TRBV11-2	ASSFGLDETQY
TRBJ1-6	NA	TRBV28	ASSFFRRNSPLH
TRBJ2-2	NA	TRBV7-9	ASSWGTGGTGELF
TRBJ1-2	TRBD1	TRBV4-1	ASSQNRGANYGYT
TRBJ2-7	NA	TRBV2	ASVQGISYEQY